A single sample is the source of the 6 T cell receptor beta chains below, sequenced in a study of shared clonotypes between healthy human individuals. As defined, naive CD8 cells were CD45RO-negative and positively selected for CCR7, with terminally differentiated effector memory CD45RA+ cells excluded. Profiled with immunoSEQ multiplex PCR; TCRdb holds only in-frame clones, not every one. The data contain hundreds of thousands of clones, under 95% of them singletons. Material: naive CD8+ T cells sorted from blood. These receptors were obtained from a man between 25 and 39 years old in good health.

This clone came up a few times. The CDR3 protein is CASQVPQGDTGELFF. The CDR3 coding sequence is TGTGCCAGCCAAGTCCCACAGGGGGACACCGGGGAGCTGTTTTTT. The chain joins TRBV6-6 to TRBJ2-2; 8 bases line up with TRBD1. Per the germline V gene, CDR1 is MNHNY and CDR2 is SVGAGI (reference sequence). This CDR3 is 15 amino acids long. J was trimmed by 3 bases and V by 8 bases; bases with no gene match: 8.

This clone was counted only a few times. The chain links TRBV27 to TRBJ2-7, with D perhaps given as TRBD1 or TRBD2 (5 bases each). This CDR3 is 13 amino acids long. The germline V and J ends were trimmed by 2 bases and 6 bases, with 11 bases remaining between them. CDR1 MNHEY and CDR2 SMNVEV come from the germline V gene (reference sequence). The CDR3 loop is CASSLGGGAEQYF. CDR3 coding DNA: TGTGCCAGCAGTTTAGGGGGTGGGGCCGAGCAGTACTTC.

This chain links TRBV6-6 with TRBJ2-7; 7 nucleotides line up with TRBD2. V lost 2 bases, J lost 6 bases, and 7 bases stayed unmatched. The CDR3 spans 14 residues. Germline V CDR1 and CDR2: MNHNY, SVGAGI (reference sequence). CDR3 sequence: CASSYGAGEGEQYF. In nucleotides, the CDR3 is TGTGCCAGCAGTTACGGCGCGGGAGAGGGCGAGCAGTACTTC.

CDR3 residues: CASRGPGLEGTGELFF. The CDR3 coding sequence is TGTGCCAGCAGGGGACCGGGACTAGAAGGAACCGGGGAGCTGTTTTTT. The chain employs TRBV11-2 and TRBJ2-2, with 8 positions matching TRBD2. Unmatched junction bases numbered 11, after V lost 6 bases and J lost 5 bases. The CDR3 covers 16 residues. CDR1 SGHAT and CDR2 FQNNGV come from the germline V gene.

The chain combines TRBV5-4 with TRBJ2-2; TRBD1 matches at 7 bases. J gave up 0 bases and V 6 bases, and 11 bases lay outside the gene matches. Per germline, CDR1 SGHNT and CDR2 YYREEE (reference sequence). The CDR3 is 17 amino acids. The CDR3 sequence is CASTAGRGYANTGELFF. Written as DNA, the CDR3 is TGTGCCAGCACCGCCGGCAGGGGGTATGCGAACACCGGGGAGCTGTTTTTT.

The chain carries TRBV7-9 and TRBJ2-3; no firm D call. This CDR3 region has 16 residues. Trimming took off 1 base at V and 1 base at J, with 12 bases between the two ends. Germline CDR1 reads SEHNR; CDR2 reads FQNEAQ (reference sequence). Here the CDR3 reads CASSLVPRSGTDTQYF. The CDR3 bases are TGTGCCAGCAGCTTAGTTCCTAGATCGGGCACAGATACGCAGTATTTT.